This entry lists 32 T cell receptor beta chains sequenced from one sample in a study of blood T cells in healthy people across ages. Then a second PCR, running roughly 7 to 11 cycles, was carried out with a sample-barcoded 5' primer and a J-beta primer mix. One entry per CDR3 protein, called by TCRdb with MiXCR from the 5' RACE reads. In the table there are 660,000 or so distinct CDR3 sequences, about 53% of which are singletons. The sample was blood. The receptors were sampled from a man aged 55 to 70 in good health.

This chain uses TRBV20-1 with TRBJ1-2; weak D call: TRBD1 (6 bases). This CDR3 comprises 15 residues. Per the germline V gene, CDR1 is DFQATT and CDR2 is SNEGSKA (reference sequence). Trimming left V 1 base short and J 8 bases short, with 20 bases between. In DNA, the CDR3 is TGCAGTGCTAGAGCAGACGGGACATCTAGGGGCGGCTACACCTTC. As protein: CSARADGTSRGGYTF.

Details on this clonotype: One end of the junction is discordant with germline, which a read error may explain. CDR3 sequence reads: CANSYSGGQETQYF. CDR3 nucleotides: TGTGCCAACAGCTATAGCGGGGGACAAGAGACCCAGTACTTC. This rearrangement joins TRBV7-2 to TRBJ2-5; 9 bases map to TRBD2. This CDR3 region has 14 residues. Germline assignment: CDR1 SGHTA and CDR2 FQGNSA.

J is TRBJ2-5 and V is TRBV15; the D is unclear. CDR3 length: 13 amino acids. Germline V gene sequence: CDR1 LNHNV, CDR2 YYDKDF (reference sequence). The ends were cut back, 0 bases at V and 5 bases at J, with 7 bases in the middle. In nucleotides, the CDR3 is TGTGCCACCAGCAGAGATCTTGTTGAGACCCAGTACTTC. This codes for CATSRDLVETQYF.

The V and J genes are TRBV29-1 and TRBJ2-7; the D is unclear. Matching the DNA end better, TRBJ2-5 makes the J call doubtful. Germline-derived CDR1 and CDR2 are SQVTM and ANQGSEA. CDR3 size: 13 residues. The CDR3 coding sequence is TGCAGCGCATCGAACGCCCGAGCGGAGACCCAGTACTTC. Translating gives CSASNARAETQYF.

The CDR3 DNA is TGTGCCAGCAGTTTATTCGGCAGTCTCATGAACACTGAAGCTTTCTTT. The encoded protein is CASSLFGSLMNTEAFF. The chain combines TRBV28 with TRBJ1-1; the D is unclear. The CDR3 is 16 residues long. Germline loops: CDR1 MDHEN, CDR2 SYDVKM. Trimming removed 1 base at V and 0 bases at J, with 12 bases between.

V usage is TRBV12-3 or TRBV12-4 and J usage is TRBJ2-1; 12 bases agree with TRBD1. The CDR3 totals 16 residues. J gave up 6 bases and V 4 bases, and 7 bases lay outside the gene matches. DNA of the CDR3: TGTGCCAGCAGTTGGACAGGGACAGGGGGCTTCAATGAGCAGTTCTTC. It codes for CASSWTGTGGFNEQFF.

This clonotype has only a few counts. This chain links TRBV27 with TRBJ2-1; 9 bases line up with TRBD2. CDR1 is MNHEY, CDR2 SMNVEV, per germline (reference sequence). The CDR3 spans 16 residues. V shed 4 bases, J shed 4 bases, and the junction held 8 bases outside the gene matches. CDR3 DNA sequence: TGTGCCAGCAGTTCAGCGGGGGGATTCCTTTACAATGAGCAGTTCTTC. This encodes CASSSAGGFLYNEQFF.

V usage is TRBV7-7 and J usage is TRBJ2-5; D may match TRBD1 or TRBD2 (5 bases each). Germline values: CDR1 SSHAT, CDR2 FNYEAQ (reference sequence). The CDR3 is made up of 16 amino acids. V was clipped by 5 bases and J by 0 bases, with 16 bases between them. Written as DNA, the CDR3 is TGTGCCAGCAGCCCCCGGGACCGCAAGTACCAAGAGACCCAGTACTTC. This codes for CASSPRDRKYQETQYF.

This CDR3 reads CASSQDQGLLETQYF. The CDR3, as DNA: TGTGCCAGCAGCCAAGACCAGGGGCTATTGGAGACCCAGTACTTC. The chain is built from TRBV3-1 and TRBJ2-5; D possibly corresponds to TRBD1 (6 bases). V was shortened by 0 bases and J by 5 bases, with 13 bases between the two germline ends. The germline V gene encodes CDR1 LGHDT and CDR2 YNNKEL (reference sequence). The length of the CDR3 is 15 residues.

The chain links TRBV23-1 to TRBJ1-4, with 8 bases fitting TRBD1. TRBV23-1 counts as an open reading frame of uncertain function. This CDR3 region has 15 residues. The J segment lost 3 bases and the V segment lost 4 bases, leaving 4 bases of the junction unmatched. The CDR3 sequence: CASSPGTGSNEKLFF. CDR3 in DNA: TGCGCCAGCAGTCCGGGGACAGGCTCTAATGAAAAACTGTTTTTT.

This rearrangement joins TRBV7-9 to TRBJ2-6, with D maybe TRBD1 (5 bases). Germline V gene lookup returns CDR1 SEHNR and CDR2 FQNEAQ (reference sequence). Trimming removed 7 bases at V and 1 base at J, with 17 bases between. This CDR3 is 17 amino acids long. The CDR3 DNA follows: TGTGCCAGCAACCCCCGGCAGGGCAAATCTGGGGCCAACGTCCTGACTTTC. Residues: CASNPRQGKSGANVLTF.

This rearrangement joins TRBV6-1 to TRBJ2-1; no firm D call. The CDR3 loop spans 14 amino acids. The V end was cut by 4 bases, the J end by 10 bases, with 17 bases between. Germline CDR1 is MNHNS and CDR2 is SASEGT. CDR3 bases: TGTGCCAGCAGTGTACTACACAGCGCCAGGGAGCAGTTCTTC. This translates into CASSVLHSAREQFF.

This chain joins TRBV29-1 and TRBJ2-7; D may match TRBD1 or TRBD2 (6 bases each). CDR3 length: 12 amino acids. V lost 7 bases and J 5 bases, leaving 15 bases between the germline ends. Germline CDR1 is SQVTM and CDR2 is ANQGSEA. The CDR3 DNA reads TGCAGCGACCTACGAGGGGGGCACGAGCAGTACTTC. Translating gives CSDLRGGHEQYF.

V is TRBV3-1 and J is TRBJ1-2; no definite D call. Trimming took 2 bases from V and 4 from J, leaving 11 bases between them. The CDR3 totals 14 residues. Germline V gene sequence: CDR1 LGHDT, CDR2 YNNKEL (reference sequence). CDR3 loop: CASSQRRSTYGYTF. The CDR3 coding sequence is TGTGCCAGCAGCCAAAGGCGGTCCACCTATGGCTACACCTTC.

The genes are TRBV7-2 and TRBJ2-7; TRBD2 matches 10 bases. Losses at the gene ends were 3 bases for V and 2 bases for J; bases not matched to a gene: 4. CDR1 SGHTA and CDR2 FQGNSA come from the germline V gene. This CDR3 is 15 amino acids long. The CDR3 bases are TGTGCCAGCAGCTTCCTAGCGGGGGATGCCTACGAGCAGTACTTC. This encodes CASSFLAGDAYEQYF.

V is TRBV4-2 and J is TRBJ2-1; perhaps TRBD1 as D (7 bases). Germline assignment: CDR1 LGHNA and CDR2 YNFKEQ. This CDR3 has 15 residues. Trimming took off 0 bases at V and 10 bases at J, with 16 bases between the two ends. CDR3 bases: TGTGCCAGCAGCCAAGATCAGGGGGGCGCAGGGGAGCAGTTCTTC. This gives the protein CASSQDQGGAGEQFF.

The CDR3 reads CASSLVQGLSYNEQFF. CDR3 nucleotide sequence: TGCGCCAGCAGCTTGGTTCAGGGTCTCTCCTACAATGAGCAGTTCTTC. The chain links TRBV5-1 to TRBJ2-1, with D possibly TRBD1 on 5 matching bases. The CDR3 is made up of 16 amino acids. CDR1 and CDR2 from the germline V gene are SGHRS and YFSETQ. Trimming removed 0 bases at V and 0 bases at J, with 10 bases between. The full variable domain, in which reference TRBV5-1 and TRBJ2-1 provide the parts outside the CDR3, is KAGVTQTPRYLIKTRGQQVTLSCSPISGHRSVSWYQQTPGQGLQFLFEYFSETQRNKGNFPGRFSGRQFSNSRSEMNVSTLELGDSALYLCASSLVQGLSYNEQFFGPGTRLTVL.

The chain couples TRBV20-1 to TRBJ1-1; D remains ambiguous. Germline CDR1 DFQATT, CDR2 SNEGSKA (reference sequence). V shed 4 bases and J shed 0 bases, with 9 bases lying between them. The CDR3 covers 13 residues. The CDR3 DNA is TGCAGTGCTAATTGGCAGTTGAACACTGAAGCTTTCTTT. This encodes CSANWQLNTEAFF.

The J gene is TRBJ2-3, the V gene TRBV10-1, with 7 bases aligning to TRBD2. The germline V gene has CDR1 WNHNN and CDR2 SYGVQD (reference sequence). The CDR3 extends over 14 amino acids. The junction had 2 bases not matched to a gene; V was cut back by 3 bases and J by 2 bases. The CDR3 DNA sequence: TGCGCCAGCAGTGATGCGGGGGACACAGATACGCAGTATTTT. Amino acid sequence: CASSDAGDTDTQYF.

The V and J genes are TRBV7-9 and TRBJ1-2; D unclear. This CDR3 is built from 12 residues. CDR1 SEHNR and CDR2 FQNEAQ come from the germline V gene (reference sequence). Trimming removed 5 bases from V and 5 bases from J, with 9 bases in between. CDR3 amino acids: CASSLPNYGYTF. DNA for the CDR3: TGTGCCAGCAGCCTTCCAAATTATGGCTACACCTTC. Together with reference TRBV7-9 and TRBJ1-2, the CDR3 gives the full variable domain: DTGVSQNPRHKITKRGQNVTFRCDPISEHNRLYWYRQTLGQGPEFLTYFQNEAQLEKSRLLSDRFSAERPKGSFSTLEIQRTEQGDSAMYLCASSLPNYGYTFGSGTRLTVV.

The gene calls are TRBV29-1 and TRBJ1-2; the match to TRBD1 covers 9 bases. The CDR3 loop spans 13 amino acids. V trimming: 7 bases; J trimming: 6 bases; junction bases outside the gene matches: 9. CDR1 and CDR2 from the germline V gene are SQVTM and ANQGSEA. CDR3 sequence: CSADPDRGDGYTF. CDR3 DNA: TGCAGCGCCGACCCCGACAGGGGGGATGGCTACACCTTC.

J is TRBJ2-5 and V is TRBV10-3; 12 positions match TRBD2. Germline CDR1 and CDR2: ENHRY and SYGVKD. The CDR3 runs to 15 residues. V dropped 5 bases and J dropped 5; count of bases not matched to a gene: 6. The CDR3 loop reads CAISSGLAGEETQYF. The CDR3 nucleotides are TGTGCCATCAGTTCGGGACTAGCGGGCGAGGAGACCCAGTACTTC.

The chain carries TRBV20-1 and TRBJ1-1, with D possibly being TRBD1 (5 bases). Germline values: CDR1 DFQATT, CDR2 SNEGSKA (reference sequence). The CDR3 spans 14 residues. Trimming pared 3 bases from V and 3 bases from J, leaving 14 bases between. The CDR3 DNA sequence: TGCAGTGCTAGCGGGGCGGGTGCGTACACTGAAGCTTTCTTT. Protein: CSASGAGAYTEAFF.

This clonotype has more than one count but fewer than ten. The chain links TRBV10-3 to TRBJ2-5; D may be TRBD2 (6 bases). Trimming removed 4 bases from V and 3 bases from J, with 9 bases in between. CDR3 length equals 13 residues. CDR1 ENHRY and CDR2 SYGVKD come from the germline V gene. CDR3 residues: CAISGLGEETQYF. The CDR3 nucleotides are TGTGCCATCAGTGGACTAGGTGAAGAGACCCAGTACTTC.

This clonotype has more than one count but fewer than ten. V usage is TRBV29-1 and J usage is TRBJ2-5, with 8 bases aligning to TRBD2. The CDR3 totals 14 residues. The V gene's germline CDR1 is SQVTM and CDR2 ANQGSEA. Germline trimming cut 1 base from V and 5 bases from J; bases unmatched to any gene: 6. CDR3 bases: TGCAGCGTTGAAGGAGCGGGAGCGGGGGAGACCCAGTACTTC. Amino acids: CSVEGAGAGETQYF.

This chain joins TRBV5-1 and TRBJ2-5; the D gene is possibly TRBD2 (6 bases). From germline, CDR1 is SGHRS and CDR2 YFSETQ. V lost 4 bases to trimming and J lost 5 bases, with 12 bases between them. The CDR3 is 13 amino acids. The DNA of the CDR3 is TGCGCCAGCAGCGCGCCGGGAGCGGAGACCCAGTACTTC. Encoded protein: CASSAPGAETQYF.

The J gene is TRBJ1-2, the V gene TRBV29-1, with 10 bases that match TRBD1. This CDR3 is 14 amino acids long. The germline CDR1 and CDR2 sequences are SQVTM and ANQGSEA. V lost 1 base and J lost 8; bases outside the gene matches: 7. In nucleotides, the CDR3 is TGCAGCGTTGAAGGCCGGGACAGGGGACGAGGCTACACCTTC. Protein sequence: CSVEGRDRGRGYTF.

On this clonotype: This sequence may be a read error, since a much larger clone differs from it by one base. The V and J genes are TRBV20-1 and TRBJ2-1, with D maybe TRBD1 (5 bases). The J call could be wrong; TRBJ2-7 is a better fit for the DNA end. This CDR3 has 13 residues. Germline V lookup: CDR1 DFQATT, CDR2 SNEGSKA (reference sequence). In nucleotides, the CDR3 is TGCAGTGCTTGGCCAGGACAATACAATGAGCAGTACTTC. This codes for CSAWPGQYNEQYF.

The chain carries TRBV2 and TRBJ1-1; 7 bases align to TRBD1. Trimming removed 9 bases from V and 8 bases from J; junction bases left unmatched: 15. There are 14 residues in the CDR3. Germline loops: CDR1 SNHLY, CDR2 FYNNEI. This CDR3 is CARERPGQSSEAFF. The CDR3 bases are TGTGCCAGAGAGCGACCGGGACAGTCTTCCGAAGCTTTCTTT.

This sequence joins TRBV5-8 and TRBJ2-6; possible D gene TRBD1, 6 bases. Trimming took off 3 bases at V and 1 base at J, with 14 bases between the two ends. The CDR3 contains 17 residues. Germline loops: CDR1 SGHTS, CDR2 YDEGEE. The CDR3, as DNA: TGTGCCAGCAGCTCAAAGGGGGATTGGTCTGGGGCCAACGTCCTGACTTTC. As protein: CASSSKGDWSGANVLTF.

The V gene is TRBV28, the J gene TRBJ2-3, with D possibly matching TRBD1 (8 bases). Germline lookup yields CDR1 MDHEN and CDR2 SYDVKM. The CDR3 loop spans 15 amino acids. Trimming shortened V by 7 bases and J by 2 bases, and 16 bases separated the two germline ends. Written as DNA, the CDR3 is TGTGCCAGCAACAGGGGGGGGACCTACACAGATACGCAGTATTTT. This codes for CASNRGGTYTDTQYF. Complete variable domain (other parts from reference TRBV28 and TRBJ2-3): DVKVTQSSRYLVKRTGEKVFLECVQDMDHENMFWYRQDPGLGLRLIYFSYDVKMKEKGDIPEGYSVSREKKERFSLILESASTNQTSMYLCASNRGGTYTDTQYFGPGTRLTVL.

The V gene is TRBV11-3, the J gene TRBJ2-5; D is unclear. V shed 1 base and J shed 5 bases, with 14 bases lying between them. Germline assignment: CDR1 SGHNT and CDR2 YENEEA. CDR3 length equals 15 residues. CDR3 in amino acids: CASSLGVSGPETQYF. CDR3 coding DNA: TGTGCCAGCAGCTTAGGCGTTTCGGGCCCCGAGACCCAGTACTTC. Drawing the rest from reference TRBV11-3 and TRBJ2-5, the complete variable domain is EAGVVQSPRYKIIEKKQPVAFWCNPISGHNTLYWYLQNLGQGPELLIRYENEEAVDDSQLPKDRFSAERLKGVDSTLKIQPAELGDSAVYLCASSLGVSGPETQYFGPGTRLLVL.